The 28 T cell receptor beta chains below come from one sample, sequenced in a study of blood T cell repertoires in COVID-19. Sequenced by immunoSEQ multiplex PCR; TCRdb stores in-frame clones only, minus some. This table has about 380,000 clones, 81% appearing once. Sample: peripheral blood. Source of these receptors: a human donor with acute or convalescent COVID-19. The donor label of this sample is uncertain.

The rearrangement links TRBV28 to TRBJ1-1, with D uncertain. Trimming removed 5 bases from V and 3 bases from J, with 7 bases in between. The CDR3 consists of 12 residues. Germline CDR1 and CDR2: MDHEN and SYDVKM. CDR3 residues: CASSIPDTEAFF. Written as DNA, the CDR3 is TGTGCCAGCAGTATCCCCGACACTGAAGCTTTCTTT.

This clone appeared a single time. The chain combines TRBV2 with TRBJ1-1; 9 nucleotides line up with TRBD1. In germline, CDR1 is SNHLY, CDR2 FYNNEI. The V and J ends lost 6 bases and 6 bases, in that order; junction bases with no gene match: 5. The CDR3 covers 13 residues. The DNA for the CDR3 is TGTGCCAGCAGCAACAGGGGGCTTTCTGAAGCTTTCTTT. Amino acids: CASSNRGLSEAFF.

This clone occurred a few times. The chain couples TRBV2 to TRBJ2-7; TRBD2 agrees at 7 bases. The CDR3 spans 15 residues. V lost 6 bases and J lost 0; bases outside the gene matches: 8. Per germline, CDR1 SNHLY and CDR2 FYNNEI. The CDR3 here is CASRRDGGSSYEQYF. The CDR3 DNA sequence: TGTGCCAGCAGAAGGGATGGCGGGAGCTCCTACGAGCAGTACTTC.

The rearrangement links TRBV21-1 to TRBJ2-1; the table's TRBD2 call for D was not verified on the DNA. TRBV21-1 is a recognized pseudogene. The CDR3 has 14 amino acids. Here the CDR3 DNA reads TGTGCCACCCCTCGGTTAGTTGCGAGGAATGAGCAGTTCTTC. It is translated as CATPRLVARNEQFF.

In its sample, this clone was seen once. The gene calls are TRBV6-5 and TRBJ2-7, with 7 bases matching TRBD1. The CDR3 runs 14 residues. Germline V gene lookup returns CDR1 MNHEY and CDR2 SVGAGI. Trimming took 4 bases from V and 4 from J; bases not matched to a gene: 7. CDR3 in DNA: TGTGCCAGCAGTTCCCCGGGACAGTTATACGAGCAGTACTTC. This codes for CASSSPGQLYEQYF.

The gene calls are TRBV12-3 or TRBV12-4 and TRBJ2-5, with D unresolved. V was cut by 6 bases and J by 4 bases, with 6 bases left in between. CDR3 size: 11 residues. This CDR3 is CASSSRETQYF. CDR3 coding DNA: TGTGCCAGCAGCTCGAGAGAGACCCAGTACTTC.

V and J are TRBV11-2 and TRBJ2-1, with TRBD2 matching over 9 bases. J was trimmed by 10 bases and V by 0 bases; bases with no gene match: 16. In germline, CDR1 is SGHAT, CDR2 FQNNGV. The CDR3 totals 18 residues. Here the CDR3 reads CASSLEFVGAGGPREQFF. CDR3 bases: TGTGCCAGCAGCTTAGAGTTTGTGGGGGCGGGAGGGCCTCGGGAGCAGTTCTTC.

This chain connects TRBV7-9 to TRBJ1-1; 8 nucleotides line up with TRBD1. Per germline, CDR1 SEHNR and CDR2 FQNEAQ (reference sequence). Trimming at V came to 1 base and at J to 8 bases, leaving 3 bases not matched to a gene. This CDR3 is 13 amino acids long. The CDR3 sequence is CASSLDRDREAFF. The DNA of the CDR3 is TGTGCCAGCAGCTTAGACCGGGACAGGGAAGCTTTCTTT.

J is TRBJ2-3 and V is TRBV4-2; 9 nucleotides match TRBD2. Germline CDR1 is LGHNA and CDR2 is YNFKEQ. Unmatched junction bases numbered 7, after V lost 0 bases and J lost 6 bases. The CDR3 consists of 16 residues. The CDR3 nucleotides are TGTGCCAGCAGCCAAGACTTTAGCGGGAGAACTGATACGCAGTATTTT. Encoded protein: CASSQDFSGRTDTQYF.

This clone was seen a few times. The chain combines TRBV7-2 with TRBJ1-3, with D maybe TRBD1 (5 bases). V shed 4 bases and J shed 2 bases, with 12 bases lying between them. The CDR3 runs 15 residues. Germline V gene sequence: CDR1 SGHTA, CDR2 FQGNSA. CDR3 bases: TGTGCCAGCAGCTCCCGTTTAGGGGCTGGAAACACCATATATTTT. Protein product: CASSSRLGAGNTIYF.

The gene calls are TRBV10-3 and TRBJ2-7; 11 bases line up with TRBD2. This CDR3 region has 15 residues. The V gene's germline CDR1 is ENHRY and CDR2 SYGVKD. The V segment lost 4 bases and the J segment 7 bases; nucleotides outside the gene matches: 9. CDR3 protein: CAISATSGVSNEQYF. CDR3 DNA: TGTGCCATCAGTGCGACTAGCGGGGTTAGTAATGAGCAGTACTTC.

The chain combines TRBV11-2 with TRBJ2-3; D is possibly TRBD2 (6 bases). V was clipped by 0 bases and J by 9 bases, with 10 bases between them. Germline V gives CDR1 SGHAT, CDR2 FQNNGV. The CDR3 runs to 13 residues. Here the CDR3 reads CASSLEFAGTQYF. DNA for the CDR3: TGTGCCAGCAGCTTAGAGTTTGCGGGAACGCAGTATTTT.

The chain is built from TRBV19 and TRBJ2-3; weak D call: TRBD1 (6 bases). The ends were cut back, 5 bases at V and 2 bases at J, with 14 bases in the middle. Per germline, CDR1 LNHDA and CDR2 SQIVND (reference sequence). The CDR3 length is 15 residues. DNA of the CDR3: TGTGCCAGTAGTGCACAGGGTATATCCACAGATACGCAGTATTTT. This encodes CASSAQGISTDTQYF.

This clone was seen only once. V and J are TRBV5-6 and TRBJ1-1; D uncertain. This CDR3 comprises 13 residues. V shed 7 bases and J shed 1 base, with 11 bases lying between them. Looked up from germline, CDR1 is SGHDT and CDR2 is YYEEEE. This chain's CDR3 is CASFGRGNTEAFF. For the CDR3, the DNA is TGTGCCAGCTTCGGACGGGGGAACACTGAAGCTTTCTTT.

The rearrangement joins TRBV4-1 to TRBJ1-1, with D unclear. Per germline, CDR1 MGHRA and CDR2 YSYEKL. Trimming removed 2 bases from V and 5 bases from J, with 12 bases in between. The CDR3 is 14 residues long. The CDR3 spells CASSQYAGGTEAFF. As DNA, the CDR3 is TGCGCCAGCAGCCAATATGCAGGAGGGACTGAAGCTTTCTTT.

Regarding this clone: This specimen includes other DNA sequences encoding the same CDR3. The chain is built from TRBV18 and TRBJ2-5; no clear D. Trimming took 3 bases from V and 2 from J, leaving 4 bases between them. The CDR3 extends over 12 amino acids. Germline CDR1 and CDR2: KGHSH and LQKENI. The CDR3 protein is CASSPRQETQYF. In nucleotides, the CDR3 is TGTGCCAGCTCACCCCGTCAAGAGACCCAGTACTTC.

The chain couples TRBV30 to TRBJ2-3; D remains ambiguous. Trimming shortened V by 0 bases and J by 4 bases, and 5 bases separated the two germline ends. The CDR3 extends over 12 amino acids. Germline CDR1 is GTSNPN and CDR2 is SVGIG (reference sequence). The CDR3 DNA follows: TGTGCCTGGAGTGTCCCTCCAGATACGCAGTATTTT. Translation: CAWSVPPDTQYF.

V and J are TRBV11-2 and TRBJ2-5, with TRBD2 matching over 9 bases. The CDR3 is 13 amino acids. With 6 bases clipped from V and 4 bases from J, the junction kept 3 bases outside the gene matches. CDR1 and CDR2 (germline): SGHAT, FQNNGV. CDR3 sequence reads: CASSFSGGETQYF. DNA of the CDR3: TGTGCCAGCAGTTTTAGCGGGGGAGAGACCCAGTACTTC.

The rearrangement uses TRBV5-1 and TRBJ1-1; 7 bases agree with TRBD1. CDR3 length: 14 residues. The J segment lost 7 bases and the V segment lost 1 base, leaving 7 bases of the junction unmatched. Germline V CDR1 and CDR2: SGHRS, YFSETQ. The CDR3 DNA reads as TGCGCCAGCAGCTTGAAAGTAGCAGGGGGTGAAGCTTTCTTT. This sequence encodes CASSLKVAGGEAFF.

The chain is built from TRBV3-1 (or the pseudogene TRBV3-2) and TRBJ1-2; tentative D call: TRBD1 (5 bases). Trimming pared 2 bases from V and 5 bases from J, leaving 15 bases between. CDR3 length: 15 amino acids. Germline-derived CDR1 and CDR2 are LGHDT and YNNKEL (reference sequence). The CDR3 protein is CASSQRGGGLYGYTF. The CDR3 DNA sequence: TGTGCCAGCAGCCAAAGGGGCGGAGGGTTATATGGCTACACCTTC.

The V gene is TRBV6-1, the J gene TRBJ1-1, with D possibly TRBD1 on 5 matching bases. Germline CDR1 and CDR2: MNHNS and SASEGT. This CDR3 spans 13 amino acids. The V end lost 1 base, the J end lost 4 bases, and 7 bases lay between the germline ends. CDR3 amino acids: CASSEGGSTEAFF. The CDR3 DNA reads as TGTGCCAGCAGTGAAGGGGGCAGCACTGAAGCTTTCTTT.

The chain combines TRBV28 with TRBJ1-5; 7 bases are a match to TRBD1. With 8 bases clipped from V and 0 bases from J, the junction kept 16 bases outside the gene matches. This CDR3 spans 18 amino acids. Per germline, CDR1 MDHEN and CDR2 SYDVKM. The CDR3 reads CASGPARGSYNSNQPQHF. The CDR3 coding sequence is TGTGCCAGCGGCCCGGCCAGGGGGTCCTACAATAGCAATCAGCCCCAGCATTTT.

The chain employs TRBV5-1 and TRBJ2-5; tentative D call: TRBD2 (6 bases). There are 15 residues in the CDR3. CDR1 and CDR2 (germline): SGHRS, YFSETQ. V was cut by 4 bases and J by 2 bases, with 15 bases left in between. The CDR3 is CASSRSLALQETQYF. As DNA, the CDR3 is TGCGCCAGCAGCCGGAGCCTAGCGCTTCAAGAGACCCAGTACTTC.

This rearrangement joins TRBV19 to TRBJ1-1; a possible D gene is TRBD1 (6 bases). Germline CDR1 reads LNHDA; CDR2 reads SQIVND (reference sequence). V was cut by 3 bases and J by 5 bases, with 13 bases left in between. This CDR3 has 14 residues. The CDR3 loop is CASSIIQGRTEAFF. In DNA form, the CDR3 reads TGTGCCAGTAGTATCATACAGGGAAGAACTGAAGCTTTCTTT.

The chain has TRBV9 and TRBJ1-3; the D gene is possibly TRBD1 (5 bases). The germline V gene encodes CDR1 SGDLS and CDR2 YYNGEE. This CDR3 region has 15 residues. Deletions cut 0 bases from V and 0 bases from J, with 7 bases between. The CDR3 spells CASSVDRFSGNTIYF. As DNA, the CDR3 is TGTGCCAGCAGCGTAGACAGGTTCTCTGGAAACACCATATATTTT.

The chain joins TRBV6-5 to TRBJ2-1, with 9 bases that match TRBD2. CDR3 size: 16 residues. V was pared by 4 bases and J by 6 bases, with 10 bases of the junction left unmatched. Germline V CDR1 and CDR2: MNHEY, SVGAGI. CDR3 sequence (DNA): TGTGCCAGCAGTTCCCCAGCGGGGGGCAAACTCAATGAGCAGTTCTTC. This encodes CASSSPAGGKLNEQFF.

This clone came up a few times. This sequence joins TRBV27 and TRBJ2-2; TRBD1 matches at 7 bases. CDR3 size: 15 residues. Germline assignment: CDR1 MNHEY and CDR2 SMNVEV (reference sequence). The trim removed 7 bases at V and 3 bases at J, leaving 8 bases unmatched. The CDR3 region has the DNA TGTGCCAGCATGTCGACAGGGAGTTACACCGGGGAGCTGTTTTTT. Its protein product is CASMSTGSYTGELFF.

This clone was counted once. The chain has TRBV27 and TRBJ2-3, with a tentative D call TRBD2 (6 bases). Germline CDR1 MNHEY, CDR2 SMNVEV (reference sequence). The V end was cut by 2 bases, the J end by 6 bases, with 15 bases between. The CDR3 has 15 residues. CDR3 nucleotides: TGTGCCAGCAGTTTAGAAGTCGGGAGCGCTGATACGCAGTATTTT. It specifies CASSLEVGSADTQYF.